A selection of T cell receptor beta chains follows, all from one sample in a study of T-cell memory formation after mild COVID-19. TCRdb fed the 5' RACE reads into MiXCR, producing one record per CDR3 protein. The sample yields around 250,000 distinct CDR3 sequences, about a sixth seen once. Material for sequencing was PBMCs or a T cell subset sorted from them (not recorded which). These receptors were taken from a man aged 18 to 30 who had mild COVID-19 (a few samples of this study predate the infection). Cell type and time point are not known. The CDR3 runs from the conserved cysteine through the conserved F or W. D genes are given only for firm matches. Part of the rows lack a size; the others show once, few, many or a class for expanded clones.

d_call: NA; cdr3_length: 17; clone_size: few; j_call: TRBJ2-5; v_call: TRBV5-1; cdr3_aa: CASSSPQGATSEETQYF; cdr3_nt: TGCGCCAGCAGCTCACCGCAGGGGGCGACTAGCGAAGAGACCCAGTACTTC
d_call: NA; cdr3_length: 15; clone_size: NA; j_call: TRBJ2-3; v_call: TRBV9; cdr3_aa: CASSVGGALTDTQYF; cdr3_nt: TGTGCCAGCAGCGTCGGTGGGGCTCTCACAGATACGCAGTATTTT
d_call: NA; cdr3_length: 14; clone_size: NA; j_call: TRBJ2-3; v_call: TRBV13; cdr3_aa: CASRKGGGGDTQYF; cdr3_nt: TGTGCCAGCAGAAAGGGGGGCGGAGGAGATACGCAGTATTTT
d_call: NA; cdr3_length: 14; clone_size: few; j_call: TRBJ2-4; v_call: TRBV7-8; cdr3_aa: CASSLGRPPGIQYF; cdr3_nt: TGTGCCAGCAGCTTAGGCCGGCCACCAGGCATTCAGTACTTC
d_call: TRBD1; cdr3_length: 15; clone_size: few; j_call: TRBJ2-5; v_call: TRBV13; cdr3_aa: CASSGQGVHQETQYF; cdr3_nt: TGTGCCAGCAGCGGCCAGGGGGTACACCAAGAGACCCAGTACTTC
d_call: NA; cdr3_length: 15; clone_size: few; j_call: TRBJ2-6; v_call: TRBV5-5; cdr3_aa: CASSSQLAGANVLTF; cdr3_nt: TGTGCCAGCAGCTCACAGTTAGCCGGGGCCAACGTCCTGACTTTC
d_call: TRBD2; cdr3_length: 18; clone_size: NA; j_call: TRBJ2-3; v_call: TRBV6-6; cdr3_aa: CASSYPLRGGGSTDTQYF; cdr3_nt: TGTGCCAGCAGTTACCCCTTGAGGGGCGGGGGAAGCACAGATACGCAGTATTTT
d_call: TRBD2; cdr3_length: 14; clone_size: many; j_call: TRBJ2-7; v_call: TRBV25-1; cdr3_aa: CASSDPSGAYEQYF; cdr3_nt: TGTGCCAGCAGTGACCCTAGCGGGGCCTACGAGCAGTACTTC
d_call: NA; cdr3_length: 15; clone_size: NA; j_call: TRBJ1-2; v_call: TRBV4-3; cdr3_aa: CASSHQTPGDYGYTF; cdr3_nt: TGCGCCAGCAGCCACCAAACTCCGGGGGACTATGGCTACACCTTC
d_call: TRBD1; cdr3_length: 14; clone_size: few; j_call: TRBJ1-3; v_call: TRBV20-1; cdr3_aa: CSAIQGARGNTIYF; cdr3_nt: TGCAGTGCGATACAGGGGGCGCGAGGAAACACCATATATTTT
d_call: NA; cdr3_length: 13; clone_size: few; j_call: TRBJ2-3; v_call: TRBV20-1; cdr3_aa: CSARAGGIDTQYF; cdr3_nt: TGCAGTGCTAGAGCGGGGGGCATCGATACGCAGTATTTT
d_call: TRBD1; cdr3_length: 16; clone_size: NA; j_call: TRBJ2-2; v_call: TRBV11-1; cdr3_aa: CASSSRDRGFTGELFF; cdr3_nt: TGTGCCAGCAGCTCCCGGGACAGGGGGTTCACCGGGGAGCTGTTTTTT
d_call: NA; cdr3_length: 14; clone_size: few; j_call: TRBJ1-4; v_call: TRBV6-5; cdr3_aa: CASKRTLGGGKLFF; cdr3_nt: TGTGCCAGCAAACGGACACTCGGCGGGGGAAAACTGTTTTTT
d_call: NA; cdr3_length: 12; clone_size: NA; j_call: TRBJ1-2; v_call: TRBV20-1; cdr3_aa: CSARPVGGGYTF; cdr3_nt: TGCAGTGCTAGACCCGTCGGGGGAGGCTACACCTTC
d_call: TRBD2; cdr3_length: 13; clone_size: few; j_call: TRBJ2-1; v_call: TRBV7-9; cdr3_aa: CASRGSGKDEQFF; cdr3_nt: TGTGCCAGCAGGGGTAGCGGGAAGGATGAGCAGTTCTTC
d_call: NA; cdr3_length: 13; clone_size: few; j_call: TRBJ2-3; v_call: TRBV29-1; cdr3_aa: CSVAGPGTDTQYF; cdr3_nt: TGCAGCGTCGCGGGGCCCGGCACAGATACGCAGTATTTT
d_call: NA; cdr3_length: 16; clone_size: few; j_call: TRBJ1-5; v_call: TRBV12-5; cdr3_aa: CASGWTPGKGNQPQHF; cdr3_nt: TGTGCTAGTGGTTGGACCCCAGGGAAGGGCAATCAGCCCCAGCATTTT
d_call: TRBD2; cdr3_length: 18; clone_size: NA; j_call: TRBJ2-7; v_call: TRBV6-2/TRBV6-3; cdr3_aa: CASSYFRLAGSNSYEQYF; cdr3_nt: TGTGCCAGCAGTTACTTCCGACTAGCGGGTAGTAACTCCTACGAGCAGTACTTC
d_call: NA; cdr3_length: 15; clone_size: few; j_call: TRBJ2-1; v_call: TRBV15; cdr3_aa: CATSRDNSWDNEQFF; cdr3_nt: TGTGCCACCAGCAGAGATAATTCATGGGACAATGAGCAGTTCTTC
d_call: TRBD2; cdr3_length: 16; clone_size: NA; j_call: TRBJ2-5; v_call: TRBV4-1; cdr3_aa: CASIQRAGDAKETQYF; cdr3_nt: TGCGCCAGCATCCAGAGAGCGGGGGACGCTAAAGAGACCCAGTACTTC
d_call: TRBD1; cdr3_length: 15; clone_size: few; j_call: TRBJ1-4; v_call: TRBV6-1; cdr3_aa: CASSEPGTGQEKLFF; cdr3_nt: TGTGCCAGCAGCGAACCCGGGACAGGGCAAGAAAAACTGTTTTTT
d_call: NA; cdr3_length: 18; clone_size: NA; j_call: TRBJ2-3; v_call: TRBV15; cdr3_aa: CATSDGTQDTSWEDTQYF; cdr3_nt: TGTGCCACCAGCGACGGGACCCAAGACACGTCCTGGGAAGATACGCAGTATTTT
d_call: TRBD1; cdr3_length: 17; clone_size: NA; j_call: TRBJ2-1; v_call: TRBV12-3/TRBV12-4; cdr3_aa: CASSPNRGESSYNEQFF; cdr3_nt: TGTGCCAGCAGTCCCAACAGGGGGGAGAGCTCCTACAATGAGCAGTTCTTC
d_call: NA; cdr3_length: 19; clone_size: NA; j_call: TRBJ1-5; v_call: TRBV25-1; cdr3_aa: CASSESLSDIVDSNQPQHF; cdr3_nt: TGTGCCAGCAGTGAATCCCTCAGCGATATCGTTGATAGCAATCAGCCCCAGCATTTT
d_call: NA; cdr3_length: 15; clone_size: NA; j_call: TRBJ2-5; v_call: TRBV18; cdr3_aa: CASSPPGGWGETQYF; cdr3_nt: TGTGCCAGCTCACCACCGGGCGGCTGGGGAGAGACCCAGTACTTC
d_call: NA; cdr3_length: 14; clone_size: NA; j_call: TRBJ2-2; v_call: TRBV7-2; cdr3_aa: CASSFQANTGELFF; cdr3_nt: TGTGCCAGCAGCTTCCAGGCGAACACCGGGGAGCTGTTTTTT
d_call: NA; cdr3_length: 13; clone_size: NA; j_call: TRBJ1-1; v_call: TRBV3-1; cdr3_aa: CASSLHGEGKAFF; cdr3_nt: TGTGCCAGCAGCCTCCACGGGGAGGGGAAAGCTTTCTTT